The next 6 T cell receptor beta chains were all read from a single sample in a study of T cell repertoires in aging, cancer and after chemotherapy. A mixed TRB-A/B primer pool amplified rearranged TRB by multiplex touch-down PCR. A single record per CDR3 protein comes from TCRdb applying MiXCR to the multiplex PCR reads. This sample has 10,000 to 13,000 distinct CDR3 sequences, with approximately 30% found just once. TCR beta rearrangements were amplified from peripheral blood genomic DNA. The source material was blood. The receptors were gathered from a human donor in good health.

CDR3 coding DNA: TGTGCCAGCAGCCGCGGGCTAGCGGGAAATGAGCAGTTCTTC. Protein sequence: CASSRGLAGNEQFF. The V gene is TRBV7-2, the J gene TRBJ2-1; TRBD2 matches at 9 bases. There are 14 residues in the CDR3. In germline, CDR1 is SGHTA, CDR2 FQGNSA. V dropped 5 bases and J dropped 7; count of bases not matched to a gene: 6.

The chain has TRBV15 and TRBJ1-4; D gene unclear. The CDR3 loop spans 15 amino acids. CDR1 and CDR2 from the germline V gene are LNHNV and YYDKDF (reference sequence). The V end was cut by 5 bases, the J end by 2 bases, with 12 bases between. This CDR3 is CATSYTPGTNEKLFF. CDR3 in DNA: TGTGCCACCAGCTACACCCCCGGCACTAATGAAAAACTGTTTTTT.

The chain is built from TRBV7-9 and TRBJ1-1; no definite D call. The CDR3 is 12 residues long. V was cut by 0 bases and J by 7 bases, with 6 bases left in between. Germline CDR1 reads SEHNR; CDR2 reads FQNEAQ (reference sequence). The CDR3 protein is CASSLADGEAFF. The CDR3 nucleotides are TGTGCCAGCAGCTTAGCTGACGGTGAAGCTTTCTTT.

This clonotype is classed as medium-sized. DNA for the CDR3: TGTGCCAGCAGCTTGCCGCAGGGGACGAACACCGGGGAGCTGTTTTTT. It codes for CASSLPQGTNTGELFF. The chain employs TRBV5-6 and TRBJ2-2, with a possible D match to TRBD1 (6 bases). Trimming stripped 1 base from V and 0 bases from J, with 10 bases between. CDR1 SGHDT and CDR2 YYEEEE come from the germline V gene. The CDR3 loop spans 16 amino acids.

J is TRBJ2-7 and V is TRBV6-1; 7 bases match TRBD1. The CDR3 extends over 15 amino acids. CDR1 is MNHNS, CDR2 SASEGT, per germline. With 6 bases clipped from V and 1 base from J, the junction kept 9 bases outside the gene matches. CDR3 DNA sequence: TGTGCCAGCAGCTCCCCCGACAGGGCATCCTACGAGCAGTACTTC. This encodes CASSSPDRASYEQYF.

In this sample, this clonotype turned up a few times. J is TRBJ2-1 and V is TRBV27, with TRBD2 identical over 10 bases. The V and J ends lost 6 bases and 8 bases, in that order; junction bases with no gene match: 10. This CDR3 has 15 residues. Germline lookup yields CDR1 MNHEY and CDR2 SMNVEV (reference sequence). CDR3 in amino acids: CASSRTGTSVDEQFF. CDR3 nucleotide sequence: TGTGCCAGCAGCCGAACCGGGACTAGCGTCGATGAGCAGTTCTTC.